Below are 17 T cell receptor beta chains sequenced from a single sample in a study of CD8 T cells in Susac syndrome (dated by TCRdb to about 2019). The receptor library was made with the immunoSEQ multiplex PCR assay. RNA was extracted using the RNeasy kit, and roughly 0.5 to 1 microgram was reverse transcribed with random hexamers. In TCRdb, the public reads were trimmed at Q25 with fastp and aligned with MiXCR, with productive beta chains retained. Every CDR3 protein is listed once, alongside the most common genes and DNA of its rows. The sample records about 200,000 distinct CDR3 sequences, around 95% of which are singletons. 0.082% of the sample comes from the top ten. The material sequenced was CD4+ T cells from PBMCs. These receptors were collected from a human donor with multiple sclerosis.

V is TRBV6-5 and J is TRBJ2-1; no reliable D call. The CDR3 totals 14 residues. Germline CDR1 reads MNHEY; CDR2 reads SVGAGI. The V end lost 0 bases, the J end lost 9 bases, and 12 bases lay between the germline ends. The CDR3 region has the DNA TGTGCCAGCAGTTACTCGAGGCAATCGAGTGAGCAGTTCTTC. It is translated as CASSYSRQSSEQFF.

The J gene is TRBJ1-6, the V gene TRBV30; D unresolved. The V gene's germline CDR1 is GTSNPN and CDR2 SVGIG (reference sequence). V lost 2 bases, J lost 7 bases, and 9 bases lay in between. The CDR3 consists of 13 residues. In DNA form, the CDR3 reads TGTGCCTGGAGTCCAAGTGGGAATTCACCCCTCCACTTT. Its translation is CAWSPSGNSPLHF. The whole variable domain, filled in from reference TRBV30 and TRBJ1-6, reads SQTIHQWPATLVQPVGSPLSLECTVEGTSNPNLYWYRQAAGRGLQLLFYSVGIGQISSEVPQNLSASRPQDRQFILSSKKLLLSDSGFYLCAWSPSGNSPLHFGNGTRLTVT.

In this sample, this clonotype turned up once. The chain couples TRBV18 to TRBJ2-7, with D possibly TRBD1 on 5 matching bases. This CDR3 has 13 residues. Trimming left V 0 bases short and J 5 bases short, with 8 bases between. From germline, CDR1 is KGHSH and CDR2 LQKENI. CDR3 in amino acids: CASSPPPRDEQYF. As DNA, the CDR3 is TGTGCCAGCTCACCACCTCCCAGGGACGAGCAGTACTTC.

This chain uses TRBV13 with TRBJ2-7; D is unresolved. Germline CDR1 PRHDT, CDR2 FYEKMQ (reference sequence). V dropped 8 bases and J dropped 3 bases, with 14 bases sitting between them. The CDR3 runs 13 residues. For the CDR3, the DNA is TGTGCCAGCCAAAGCCTGGGAAGCTACGAGCAGTACTTC. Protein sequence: CASQSLGSYEQYF.

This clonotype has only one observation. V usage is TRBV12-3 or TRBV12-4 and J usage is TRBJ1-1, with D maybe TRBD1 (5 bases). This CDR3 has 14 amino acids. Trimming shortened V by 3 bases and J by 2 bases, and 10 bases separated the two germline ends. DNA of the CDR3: TGTGCCAGCAGTTTCGGGCAGGGTAACACTGAAGCTTTCTTT. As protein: CASSFGQGNTEAFF.

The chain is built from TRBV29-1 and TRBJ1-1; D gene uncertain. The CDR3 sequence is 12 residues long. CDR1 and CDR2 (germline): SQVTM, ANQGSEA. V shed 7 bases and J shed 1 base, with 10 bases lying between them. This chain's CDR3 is CSGLSWNTEAFF. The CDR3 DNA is TGCAGCGGCTTAAGCTGGAACACTGAAGCTTTCTTT.

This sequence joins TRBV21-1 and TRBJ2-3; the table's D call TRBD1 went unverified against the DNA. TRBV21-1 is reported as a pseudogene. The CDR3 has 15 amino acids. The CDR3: CASSRARGRTDTQYF. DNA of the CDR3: TGTGCCAGCAGCCGGGCGCGGGGGCGCACAGATACGCAGTATTTT.

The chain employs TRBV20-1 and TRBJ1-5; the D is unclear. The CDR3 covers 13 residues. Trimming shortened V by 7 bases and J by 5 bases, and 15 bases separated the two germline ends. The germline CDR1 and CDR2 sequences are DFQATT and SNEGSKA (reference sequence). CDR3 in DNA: TGCAGTGGGTCGTACGGAGAGGATCAGCCCCAGCATTTT. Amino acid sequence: CSGSYGEDQPQHF.

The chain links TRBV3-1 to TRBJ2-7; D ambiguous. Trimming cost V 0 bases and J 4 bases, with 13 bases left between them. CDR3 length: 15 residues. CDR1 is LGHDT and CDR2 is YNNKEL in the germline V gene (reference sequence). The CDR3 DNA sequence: TGTGCCAGCAGCCAAGAAGCGTTGCCACAATACGAGCAGTACTTC. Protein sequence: CASSQEALPQYEQYF.

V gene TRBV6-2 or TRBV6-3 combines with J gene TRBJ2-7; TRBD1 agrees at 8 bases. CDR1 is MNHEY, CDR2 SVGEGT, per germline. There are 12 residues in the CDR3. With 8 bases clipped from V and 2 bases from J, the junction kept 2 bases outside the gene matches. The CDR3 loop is CASGTGAYEQYF. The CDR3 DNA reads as TGTGCCAGCGGGACAGGAGCCTACGAGCAGTACTTC.

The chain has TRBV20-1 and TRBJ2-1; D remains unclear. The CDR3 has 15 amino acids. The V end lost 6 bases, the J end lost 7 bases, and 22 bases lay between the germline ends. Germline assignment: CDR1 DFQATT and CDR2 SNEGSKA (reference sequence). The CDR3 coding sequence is TGCAGTGCCCTACCCCCGACACGGCTCGGGAATGAGCAGTTCTTC. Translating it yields CSALPPTRLGNEQFF.

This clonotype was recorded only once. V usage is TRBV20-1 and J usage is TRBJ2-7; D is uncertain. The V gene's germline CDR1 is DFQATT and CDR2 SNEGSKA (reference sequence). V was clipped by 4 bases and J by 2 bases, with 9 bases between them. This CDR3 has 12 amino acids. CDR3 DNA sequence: TGCAGTGCTATCGCCCCAACCTACGAGCAGTACTTC. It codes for CSAIAPTYEQYF.

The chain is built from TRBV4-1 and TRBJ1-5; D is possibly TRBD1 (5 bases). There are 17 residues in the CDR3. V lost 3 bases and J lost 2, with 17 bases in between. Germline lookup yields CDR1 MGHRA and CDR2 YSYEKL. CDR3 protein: CASSQLSGVLGNQPQHF. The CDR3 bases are TGCGCCAGCAGCCAGCTCTCGGGGGTACTGGGCAATCAGCCCCAGCATTTT.

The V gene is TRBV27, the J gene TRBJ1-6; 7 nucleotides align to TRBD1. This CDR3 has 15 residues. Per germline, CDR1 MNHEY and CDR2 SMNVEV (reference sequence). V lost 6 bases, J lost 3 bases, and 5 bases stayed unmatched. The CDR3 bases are TGTGCCAGCAGGATGGGACAGCACTATAATTCACCCCTCCACTTT. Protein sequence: CASRMGQHYNSPLHF.

In DNA form, the CDR3 reads TGCAGTGCCCTTACGACCCGATGGAACACTGAAGCTTTCTTT. It encodes CSALTTRWNTEAFF. This chain joins TRBV20-1 and TRBJ1-1; D is unresolved. Germline CDR1 DFQATT, CDR2 SNEGSKA (reference sequence). The CDR3 length is 14 residues. The ends were cut back, 6 bases at V and 1 base at J, with 15 bases in the middle.

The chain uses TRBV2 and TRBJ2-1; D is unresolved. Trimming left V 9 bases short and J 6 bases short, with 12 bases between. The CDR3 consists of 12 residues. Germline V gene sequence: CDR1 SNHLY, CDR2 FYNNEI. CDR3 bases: TGTGCCAGTGGCTCCGGGCTCAATGAGCAGTTCTTC. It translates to CASGSGLNEQFF.

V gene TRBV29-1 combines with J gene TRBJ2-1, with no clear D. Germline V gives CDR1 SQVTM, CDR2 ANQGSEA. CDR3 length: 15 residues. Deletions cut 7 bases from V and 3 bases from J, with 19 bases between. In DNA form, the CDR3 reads TGCAGCGCCAGAAGGCGGCAGGACCACTACAATGAGCAGTTCTTC. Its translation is CSARRRQDHYNEQFF.